These 8 T cell receptor beta chains share one sample of origin, sequenced in a study of T-cell memory formation after mild COVID-19. TCRdb recomputed calls from the 5' RACE reads with MiXCR, one row per CDR3 protein. This sample carries over 500,000 distinct CDR3 sequences, around 15% of them seen once, and the ten largest clones take roughly 7.8%. Sequenced sample: PBMCs or a T cell subset sorted from them (not recorded which). The receptors shown here come from an adult woman who had mild COVID-19 (a few samples of this study predate the infection). Cell type and time point are not known.

This chain connects TRBV15 to TRBJ1-5, with 8 bases lining up with TRBD1. V was pared by 3 bases and J by 9 bases, with 7 bases of the junction left unmatched. The length of the CDR3 is 14 residues. CDR1 is LNHNV, CDR2 YYDKDF, per germline (reference sequence). CDR3 DNA: TGTGCCACCAGCAGGGGACAGGTGCAGGTGCCCCAGCATTTT. Amino acids: CATSRGQVQVPQHF.

In its sample, this clonotype was seen a few times. V gene TRBV10-3 combines with J gene TRBJ1-1; D uncertain. Trimming took off 0 bases at V and 4 bases at J, with 6 bases between the two ends. Germline CDR1 is ENHRY and CDR2 is SYGVKD. This CDR3 spans 13 amino acids. This chain's CDR3 is CAISESTSTEAFF. CDR3 nucleotides: TGTGCCATCAGTGAGTCAACAAGCACTGAAGCTTTCTTT.

V and J are TRBV6-2 or TRBV6-3 and TRBJ2-7, with D unresolved. Germline CDR1 MNHEY, CDR2 SVGEGT. The V end lost 2 bases, the J end lost 2 bases, and 7 bases lay between the germline ends. The CDR3 loop spans 13 amino acids. The CDR3 is CASSYKLTYEQYF. The DNA for the CDR3 is TGTGCCAGCAGTTACAAGCTAACCTACGAGCAGTACTTC.

The V call is TRBV20-1, the J call TRBJ1-2; weak D call: TRBD1 (6 bases). In germline, CDR1 is DFQATT, CDR2 SNEGSKA (reference sequence). CDR3 size: 14 residues. The V and J ends lost 0 bases and 4 bases respectively, with 12 bases between them. This chain's CDR3 is CSARDLQGLYGYTF. CDR3 sequence (DNA): TGCAGTGCTAGAGATTTACAGGGCCTCTATGGCTACACCTTC.

This clonotype occurred many times. This chain uses TRBV6-5 with TRBJ1-4, with D maybe TRBD1 (6 bases). The CDR3 covers 14 residues. V lost 7 bases to trimming and J lost 8 bases, with 17 bases between them. Germline CDR1 is MNHEY and CDR2 is SVGAGI. CDR3 nucleotide sequence: TGTGCCAGCAAACAGGGACAAGCGCCCGAAAAACTGTTTTTT. This encodes CASKQGQAPEKLFF.

In this sample, this clonotype turned up a few times. J is TRBJ1-5 and V is TRBV12-3 or TRBV12-4, with D maybe TRBD1 (5 bases). Trimming took off 5 bases at V and 5 bases at J, with 13 bases between the two ends. The CDR3 is 14 residues long. CDR3 region: CASSEAQGDQPQHF. The CDR3, as DNA: TGTGCCAGCAGTGAAGCCCAGGGTGATCAGCCCCAGCATTTT.

This clonotype was found a few times. The gene calls are TRBV18 and TRBJ1-1, with TRBD1 as a possible D gene (6 bases). The V gene lost 8 bases and the J gene lost 1 base, with 14 bases spanning the gap. This CDR3 comprises 14 residues. Per germline, CDR1 KGHSH and CDR2 LQKENI. The CDR3 here is CASLLRGGNTEAFF. DNA for the CDR3: TGTGCCAGCCTCCTCAGGGGTGGGAACACTGAAGCTTTCTTT.

This clonotype was counted only a few times. The chain joins TRBV28 to TRBJ2-7; perhaps TRBD1 as D (6 bases). V gave up 7 bases and J gave up 2 bases, with 18 bases separating them. CDR1 and CDR2 from the germline V gene are MDHEN and SYDVKM. The CDR3 sequence is 15 residues long. In nucleotides, the CDR3 is TGTGCCAGCACTCCCACCGGACAGAAAACCTACGAGCAGTACTTC. The encoded protein is CASTPTGQKTYEQYF.